The 14 T cell receptor beta chains listed next were all sequenced from one sample in a study of graft-versus-host responses after intestinal transplantation. Method: immunoSEQ multiplex PCR; TCRdb's copy keeps in-frame clones and lacks some. Of approximately 81,000 clones in the sample, around nine tenths were seen once. The antigens of these receptors remain unknown. The sequenced sample was unstimulated CD8+ T cells sorted from spleen or lymph node cells, obtained before transplant. The source is a human donor who was the organ donor for an intestinal transplant.

The rearrangement uses TRBV27 and TRBJ1-3; the D gene is possibly TRBD1 (6 bases). Germline V gene lookup returns CDR1 MNHEY and CDR2 SMNVEV (reference sequence). The CDR3 is 14 amino acids. Between the trimmed V and J ends, which lost 5 bases and 4 bases, there was a span of 12 bases. CDR3: CASSPQGLGNTIYF. The CDR3 DNA is TGTGCCAGCAGTCCACAGGGCCTCGGAAACACCATATATTTT.

In this sample, this clone turned up a few times. This chain uses TRBV7-9 with TRBJ2-7, with D uncertain. The length of the CDR3 is 16 residues. V was clipped by 1 base and J by 2 bases, with 15 bases between them. Germline V CDR1 and CDR2: SEHNR, FQNEAQ (reference sequence). The CDR3 spells CASSLVSPRNTYEQYF. The CDR3, as DNA: TGTGCCAGCAGCTTAGTCTCTCCCAGAAACACCTACGAGCAGTACTTC.

The gene calls are TRBV28 and TRBJ2-7, with unresolved D. The CDR3 consists of 12 residues. Germline-derived CDR1 and CDR2 are MDHEN and SYDVKM. Trimming left V 4 bases short and J 5 bases short, with 9 bases between. CDR3 nucleotides: TGTGCCAGCAGTTCGGGTCTGGACGAGCAGTACTTC. As protein: CASSSGLDEQYF.

CDR3 nucleotide sequence: TGTGCCAGCAGTGGGGGGGGTGGCTACACCTTC. Translation: CASSGGGGYTF. The chain has TRBV2 and TRBJ1-2, with D possibly being TRBD1 (5 bases). There are 11 residues in the CDR3. The V and J ends lost 4 bases and 7 bases respectively, with 7 bases between them. The germline V gene encodes CDR1 SNHLY and CDR2 FYNNEI.

The chain is built from TRBV7-3 and TRBJ2-1; TRBD1 aligns across 9 bases. This CDR3 is 14 amino acids long. The germline CDR1 and CDR2 sequences are SGHTA and FQGTGA. V gave up 4 bases and J gave up 7 bases; unmatched junction bases: 5. CDR3 loop: CASSSGTGRNEQFF. CDR3 DNA sequence: TGTGCCAGCAGCTCAGGGACAGGGAGGAATGAGCAGTTCTTC. The whole variable domain, filled in from reference TRBV7-3 and TRBJ2-1, reads GAGVSQTPSNKVTEKGKYVELRCDPISGHTALYWYRQSLGQGPEFLIYFQGTGAADDSGLPNDRFFAVRPEGSVSTLKIQRTERGDSAVYLCASSSGTGRNEQFFGPGTRLTVL.

V gene TRBV2 combines with J gene TRBJ1-2; D is undetermined. The CDR3 spans 15 residues. V shed 6 bases and J shed 4 bases, with 18 bases lying between them. CDR1 is SNHLY, CDR2 FYNNEI, per germline. Written as DNA, the CDR3 is TGTGCCAGCAGCCTGGGCCCCCGCGACCCCTATGGCTACACCTTC. It encodes CASSLGPRDPYGYTF.

V and J are TRBV18 and TRBJ1-1, with D possibly matching TRBD1 (5 bases). CDR1 is KGHSH and CDR2 is LQKENI in the germline V gene. V was shortened by 6 bases and J by 0 bases, with 14 bases between the two germline ends. The CDR3 totals 15 residues. The CDR3 DNA is TGTGCCAGCTCCCTTGCGACGGACATGAACACTGAAGCTTTCTTT. It is translated as CASSLATDMNTEAFF.

This clone showed up just a few times. The V call is TRBV27, the J call TRBJ1-1; D ambiguous. This CDR3 is built from 15 residues. CDR1 and CDR2 (germline): MNHEY, SMNVEV (reference sequence). Trimming cost V 3 bases and J 1 base, with 12 bases left between them. CDR3 nucleotides: TGTGCCAGCAGTTTTATTTATACACCGAACACTGAAGCTTTCTTT. Translating it yields CASSFIYTPNTEAFF.

The rearrangement uses TRBV5-8 and TRBJ1-2; no clear D gene. There are 14 residues in the CDR3. V was pared by 0 bases and J by 5 bases, with 11 bases between. Germline CDR1 reads SGHTS; CDR2 reads YDEGEE. In DNA, the CDR3 is TGTGCCAGCAGCTTGGCCGGGGAAGGGTATGGCTACACCTTC. Protein: CASSLAGEGYGYTF.

The gene calls are TRBV6-5 and TRBJ1-1, with 10 bases aligning to TRBD1. CDR3 length: 16 amino acids. CDR1 and CDR2 from the germline V gene are MNHEY and SVGAGI. V was clipped by 2 bases and J by 0 bases; unmatched bases: 3. In nucleotides, the CDR3 is TGTGCCAGCAGTTACCCGGGACAGGGGTTGAACACTGAAGCTTTCTTT. It codes for CASSYPGQGLNTEAFF.

The chain carries TRBV30 and TRBJ2-7; D remains unclear. Germline V gene lookup returns CDR1 GTSNPN and CDR2 SVGIG (reference sequence). V lost 2 bases and J 2 bases, leaving 10 bases between the germline ends. This CDR3 is 13 amino acids long. As DNA, the CDR3 is TGTGCCTGGAGTCCGCTGATGACCTACGAGCAGTACTTC. Amino acids: CAWSPLMTYEQYF.

V gene TRBV5-6 combines with J gene TRBJ1-2; no firm D call. The V end lost 4 bases, the J end lost 4 bases, and 14 bases lay between the germline ends. The CDR3 has 14 residues. Germline lookup yields CDR1 SGHDT and CDR2 YYEEEE. CDR3 coding DNA: TGTGCCAGCAGCGCGGGTCTCCTCGGCTATGGCTACACCTTC. Protein product: CASSAGLLGYGYTF.

This clone was counted only a few times. V is TRBV4-2 and J is TRBJ2-1; possible D gene TRBD2, 7 bases. The CDR3 has 16 amino acids. V was cut by 0 bases and J by 6 bases, with 15 bases left in between. Germline CDR1 LGHNA, CDR2 YNFKEQ. The DNA for the CDR3 is TGTGCCAGCAGCCAAGATGGGGGGGGCGTAGTCAATGAGCAGTTCTTC. This gives the protein CASSQDGGGVVNEQFF.

This clone has only one observation. This chain uses TRBV28 with TRBJ2-3; D unclear. The germline gives CDR1 MDHEN, CDR2 SYDVKM. The CDR3 is made up of 12 amino acids. Trimming cost V 1 base and J 7 bases, with 6 bases left between them. In DNA form, the CDR3 reads TGTGCCAGCAGTTTATACGAGTATACGCAGTATTTT. It translates to CASSLYEYTQYF.